The T cell receptor (beta chain) described here comes from a study of T cell changes during pregnancy in multiple sclerosis. The protocol was immunoSEQ multiplex PCR, while the TCRdb copy is restricted to in-frame clones and leaves out a portion. The data contain about 34,000 clones, roughly nine tenths of them seen just once; the ten biggest clones take up approximately 11%. Deletions cut 0 bases from V and 8 bases from J, with 10 bases between. CDR1 and CDR2 from the germline V gene are MRHNA and SNTAGT. This CDR3 has 13 amino acids. The sample consisted of CD8+ T cells from peripheral blood mononuclear cells, taken before pregnancy. This sequence was found in a female donor with multiple sclerosis, enrolled in a pregnancy study. The V and J genes are TRBV6-4 and TRBJ1-2; D gene unclear. The CDR3 DNA is TGTGCCAGCAGTGACTCGGAGAGGGAGGGCTACACCTTC. It is translated as CASSDSEREGYTF.